These 32 T cell receptor beta chains originate from one sample sequenced in a study of Ad26.COV2.S vaccination and SARS-CoV-2 variants. Here immunoSEQ multiplex PCR was the method, and the copy in TCRdb shows in-frame clones only, minus some. The top ten clones hold over 4.5% of a sample with 180,000 or so clones, 87% of them seen once. The specimen was peripheral blood, collected after recovery from COVID-19. These receptors all come from a human donor who had recovered from COVID-19.

This sequence joins TRBV3-1 (or the pseudogene TRBV3-2) and TRBJ2-3; 8 nucleotides match TRBD2. The germline CDR1 and CDR2 sequences are LGHDT and YNNKEL (reference sequence). V trimming: 2 bases; J trimming: 4 bases; junction bases outside the gene matches: 5. The CDR3 totals 15 residues. The CDR3 DNA reads as TGTGCCAGCAGCCAAACATCGGGGGGGCCAGATACGCAGTATTTT. Translation gives CASSQTSGGPDTQYF.

V gene TRBV5-4 combines with J gene TRBJ2-2; 9 nucleotides align to TRBD2. Germline lookup yields CDR1 SGHNT and CDR2 YYREEE (reference sequence). J gave up 3 bases and V 1 base, and 1 base lay outside the gene matches. The length of the CDR3 is 15 residues. CDR3 residues: CASSLLAGDTGELFF. CDR3 nucleotide sequence: TGTGCCAGCAGCTTGTTAGCGGGAGACACCGGGGAGCTGTTTTTT.

In its sample, this clone was seen once. The CDR3 sequence is CASSFPRRASTQYF. DNA of the CDR3: TGTGCCAGCAGCTTTCCGAGGAGGGCCAGTACGCAGTATTTT. The chain uses TRBV7-2 and TRBJ2-3, with a tentative D call TRBD2 (6 bases). Germline CDR1 reads SGHTA; CDR2 reads FQGNSA. Trimming took 3 bases from V and 8 from J, leaving 15 bases between them. The CDR3 totals 14 residues.

J is TRBJ2-3 and V is TRBV5-4; D remains unclear. The V gene's germline CDR1 is SGHNT and CDR2 YYREEE (reference sequence). Deletions cut 4 bases from V and 0 bases from J, with 12 bases between. The CDR3 is 15 residues long. This chain's CDR3 is CASSRAPTSTDTQYF. Written as DNA, the CDR3 is TGTGCCAGCAGCCGGGCTCCCACCAGCACAGATACGCAGTATTTT.

V and J are TRBV6-5 and TRBJ2-2, with TRBD2 as a possible D gene (6 bases). Germline V gives CDR1 MNHEY, CDR2 SVGAGI. This CDR3 is 13 amino acids long. V lost 8 bases, J lost 0 bases, and 7 bases lay in between. The CDR3 DNA follows: TGTGCCAGCGGGACTGCGAACACCGGGGAGCTGTTTTTT. It is translated as CASGTANTGELFF.

V and J are TRBV2 and TRBJ1-4, with 10 positions matching TRBD1. Germline CDR1 reads SNHLY; CDR2 reads FYNNEI. The CDR3 length is 15 residues. J lost 8 bases, V lost 3 bases, and 6 bases had no gene match. This chain's CDR3 is CASSDRGTGVEKLFF. The DNA for the CDR3 is TGTGCCAGCAGTGACCGCGGGACAGGGGTCGAAAAACTGTTTTTT.

The chain uses TRBV9 and TRBJ2-2, with 12 bases matching TRBD2. This CDR3 is 16 amino acids long. J gave up 6 bases and V 0 bases, and 3 bases lay outside the gene matches. CDR1 and CDR2 (germline): SGDLS, YYNGEE. The chain's CDR3 is CASSVEGLAGSGELFF. CDR3 sequence (DNA): TGTGCCAGCAGCGTAGAGGGACTAGCGGGCTCCGGGGAGCTGTTTTTT.

V gene TRBV2 combines with J gene TRBJ2-1, with D tentatively TRBD1 (6 bases). The ends were cut back, 10 bases at V and 8 bases at J, with 9 bases in the middle. There are 10 residues in the CDR3. Germline V gene data show CDR1 as SNHLY and CDR2 as FYNNEI. CDR3 bases: TGTGCCACCAGGGGTTATGAGCAGTTCTTC. Its translation: CATRGYEQFF.

CDR3 bases: TGTGCCAGCAGCTTAAATTGGGGCAGCACAGATACGCAGTATTTT. Translated, it gives CASSLNWGSTDTQYF. The chain employs TRBV11-3 and TRBJ2-3, with TRBD1 as a possible D gene (5 bases). CDR3 length: 15 residues. Germline CDR1 is SGHNT and CDR2 is YENEEA. The V and J ends lost 2 bases and 0 bases respectively, with 9 bases between them.

The chain joins TRBV5-1 to TRBJ1-1; D is unclear. In germline, CDR1 is SGHRS, CDR2 YFSETQ. V lost 0 bases and J lost 9, with 12 bases in between. This CDR3 has 13 residues. The CDR3 reads CASSLDPEKQAFF. CDR3 bases: TGCGCCAGCAGCTTGGACCCGGAGAAACAAGCTTTCTTT.

This clone was detected once. The V and J genes are TRBV20-1 and TRBJ2-3, with D possibly matching TRBD2 (6 bases). V lost 8 bases to trimming and J lost 4 bases, with 10 bases between them. The CDR3 is made up of 11 amino acids. Per germline, CDR1 DFQATT and CDR2 SNEGSKA (reference sequence). For the CDR3, the DNA is TGCAGTCCCCTAGCGTCAGATACGCAGTATTTT. Protein sequence: CSPLASDTQYF.

In this sample, this clone turned up once. J is TRBJ2-3 and V is TRBV5-1; 11 nucleotides agree with TRBD2. Germline loops: CDR1 SGHRS, CDR2 YFSETQ. V lost 4 bases and J lost 3; bases outside the gene matches: 4. The CDR3 totals 15 residues. CDR3 bases: TGCGCCAGCAGCCCTGGGACTAGCGGTACAGATACGCAGTATTTT. Its protein is CASSPGTSGTDTQYF. Filled out from reference TRBV5-1 and TRBJ2-3, the complete variable domain reads KAGVTQTPRYLIKTRGQQVTLSCSPISGHRSVSWYQQTPGQGLQFLFEYFSETQRNKGNFPGRFSGRQFSNSRSEMNVSTLELGDSALYLCASSPGTSGTDTQYFGPGTRLTVL.

The chain recombines TRBV5-6 with TRBJ2-5; 12 bases line up with TRBD2. The CDR3 has 14 residues. Unmatched junction bases numbered 3, after V lost 4 bases and J lost 5 bases. The germline V gene encodes CDR1 SGHDT and CDR2 YYEEEE. The DNA of the CDR3 is TGTGCCAGCAGCAGGACTAGCGGGACGGAGACCCAGTACTTC. Its protein is CASSRTSGTETQYF.

The V gene is TRBV10-3, the J gene TRBJ1-2; no definite D call. The CDR3 is 17 amino acids. V was cut by 4 bases and J by 1 base, with 19 bases left in between. The germline CDR1 and CDR2 sequences are ENHRY and SYGVKD. DNA for the CDR3: TGTGCCATCAGTGCCCTAGGCAGGCGGGAACTTAACTATGGCTACACCTTC. Protein product: CAISALGRRELNYGYTF.

The gene calls are TRBV4-2 and TRBJ1-1; no clear D. With 0 bases removed from V and 4 bases from J, the gap between germline ends came to 15 bases. Germline V CDR1 and CDR2: LGHNA, YNFKEQ. This CDR3 has 16 amino acids. Here the CDR3 reads CASSQDPADRATEAFF. The DNA for the CDR3 is TGTGCCAGCAGCCAAGATCCGGCCGACCGGGCCACTGAAGCTTTCTTT.

On this clone itself: An end of the junction differs from the germline gene, which may be a read error. The chain joins TRBV2 to TRBJ2-3; no reliable D call. This CDR3 spans 13 amino acids. Germline V lookup: CDR1 SNHLY, CDR2 FYNNEI. In DNA form, the CDR3 reads TGTGCCAGCAGTGAAGCGAGCATAGATACGCAGTATTTT. Translation gives CASSEASIDTQYF.

The V gene is TRBV9, the J gene TRBJ2-7, with D hard to call. This CDR3 spans 14 amino acids. Trimming took off 0 bases at V and 3 bases at J, with 10 bases between the two ends. Per the germline V gene, CDR1 is SGDLS and CDR2 is YYNGEE. The CDR3 DNA follows: TGTGCCAGCAGCGTAGGAAGAACAGACTACGAGCAGTACTTC. Protein: CASSVGRTDYEQYF.

This clone was observed a single time. The V call is TRBV5-6, the J call TRBJ2-5, with unresolved D. The V gene lost 0 bases and the J gene lost 7 bases, with 10 bases spanning the gap. In germline, CDR1 is SGHDT, CDR2 YYEEEE. This CDR3 comprises 13 residues. The DNA of the CDR3 is TGTGCCAGCAGCTTGGAACGGCCCGGGACCCAGTACTTC. Its protein is CASSLERPGTQYF.

The chain employs TRBV6-1 and TRBJ2-4, with D unresolved. From germline, CDR1 is MNHNS and CDR2 SASEGT. The CDR3 is 15 residues long. The V end was cut by 3 bases, the J end by 1 base, with 10 bases between. The CDR3 region has the DNA TGTGCCAGCAGTGACGGGCCGCCGGCCAAAAACATTCAGTACTTC. Translating it yields CASSDGPPAKNIQYF.

This chain joins TRBV2 and TRBJ2-7, with TRBD1 matching 7 bases. Germline V gives CDR1 SNHLY, CDR2 FYNNEI. The CDR3 is 16 amino acids. V shed 5 bases, J shed 1 base, and the junction held 11 bases outside the gene matches. The DNA of the CDR3 is TGTGCCAGCAGTCCCAGGGACAGCGGTATATCCTACGAGCAGTACTTC. Encoded protein: CASSPRDSGISYEQYF.

V is TRBV4-1 and J is TRBJ2-3; 13 bases match TRBD2. The CDR3 has 19 amino acids. CDR1 is MGHRA, CDR2 YSYEKL, per germline. V lost 3 bases to trimming and J lost 2 bases; unmatched junction nucleotides: 11. CDR3 coding DNA: TGCGCCAGCAGCCACTTAGGACTAGCGGGGGCCCCTACCACAGATACGCAGTATTTT. Translation gives CASSHLGLAGAPTTDTQYF.

This sequence joins TRBV10-1 and TRBJ2-3; 7 positions agree with TRBD2. Germline loops: CDR1 WNHNN, CDR2 SYGVQD (reference sequence). This CDR3 is built from 15 residues. V lost 3 bases and J lost 6; bases outside the gene matches: 9. The CDR3 DNA is TGCGCCAGCAGTGAAGGAGGGAGGGCCGGGGATACGCAGTATTTT. This sequence encodes CASSEGGRAGDTQYF.

The sample holds one count of this clone. V is TRBV2 and J is TRBJ2-2; D not certain. Germline-derived CDR1 and CDR2 are SNHLY and FYNNEI. The CDR3 extends over 14 amino acids. Deletions cut 6 bases from V and 6 bases from J, with 14 bases between. The CDR3 DNA follows: TGTGCCAGCAGCCCAATCCTACGCTCCGGGGAGCTGTTTTTT. It encodes CASSPILRSGELFF.

The chain joins TRBV15 to TRBJ1-3; D gene uncertain. From germline, CDR1 is LNHNV and CDR2 YYDKDF (reference sequence). The CDR3 sequence is 15 residues long. V was clipped by 0 bases and J by 3 bases, with 9 bases between them. Here the CDR3 reads CATSRDIGRGNTIYF. In nucleotides, the CDR3 is TGTGCCACCAGCAGAGACATAGGTCGTGGAAACACCATATATTTT.

V is TRBV7-3 and J is TRBJ2-1; D is possibly TRBD1 or TRBD2 (5 bases each). Germline V gives CDR1 SGHTA, CDR2 FQGTGA. The CDR3 loop spans 14 amino acids. With 3 bases removed from V and 9 bases from J, the gap between germline ends came to 15 bases. CDR3 region: CASSLGQGEGEQFF. The DNA for the CDR3 is TGTGCCAGCAGCTTGGGGCAGGGCGAGGGTGAGCAGTTCTTC.

This sequence joins TRBV4-1 and TRBJ2-3; unclear D gene. The germline V and J ends were trimmed by 3 bases and 5 bases, with 6 bases remaining between them. The CDR3 runs to 12 residues. Germline V gene lookup returns CDR1 MGHRA and CDR2 YSYEKL. CDR3 nucleotide sequence: TGCGCCAGCAGCCAGCCTTTAGATACGCAGTATTTT. Translation: CASSQPLDTQYF.

The chain couples TRBV4-1 to TRBJ2-7, with D hard to call. The CDR3 extends over 16 amino acids. Trimming removed 4 bases from V and 6 bases from J, with 22 bases in between. The germline gives CDR1 MGHRA, CDR2 YSYEKL. The CDR3 nucleotides are TGCGCCAGCAGCCCCTTGGAGAGAAACCGGGCCTCCGAGCAGTACTTC. Translated, it gives CASSPLERNRASEQYF.

The chain employs TRBV6-1 and TRBJ2-1; no clear D gene. This CDR3 has 12 residues. Trimming removed 1 base at V and 8 bases at J, with 6 bases between. Germline V lookup: CDR1 MNHNS, CDR2 SASEGT. The CDR3 protein is CASSEGWHEQFF. DNA for the CDR3: TGTGCCAGCAGTGAAGGTTGGCATGAGCAGTTCTTC.

This clone was observed a few times. Here the CDR3 reads CASSAYGTGADTQYF. CDR3 nucleotide sequence: TGTGCCAGCAGCGCCTACGGGACAGGGGCAGATACGCAGTATTTT. This sequence joins TRBV7-9 and TRBJ2-3; the match to TRBD1 covers 10 bases. V shed 5 bases and J 4 bases; nucleotides not matched to a gene: 6. CDR3 length: 15 amino acids. Germline lookup yields CDR1 SEHNR and CDR2 FQNEAQ (reference sequence).

The CDR3 loop reads CASKIPSGELFF. CDR3 in DNA: TGTGCCAGCAAGATACCTTCGGGGGAGCTGTTTTTT. The V call is TRBV27, the J call TRBJ2-2; D not certain. Trimming shortened V by 7 bases and J by 8 bases, and 11 bases separated the two germline ends. CDR1 is MNHEY, CDR2 SMNVEV, per germline (reference sequence). The CDR3 has 12 residues.

The chain uses TRBV5-6 and TRBJ1-1; TRBD1 matches 10 bases. V lost 2 bases, J lost 1 base, and 5 bases stayed unmatched. The germline CDR1 and CDR2 sequences are SGHDT and YYEEEE. This CDR3 has 16 amino acids. The CDR3: CASSLGDRGQNTEAFF. The CDR3 DNA sequence: TGTGCCAGCAGCTTAGGTGACAGGGGGCAGAACACTGAAGCTTTCTTT. The full variable domain, rest sourced from reference TRBV5-6 and TRBJ1-1, is DAGVTQSPTHLIKTRGQQVTLRCSPKSGHDTVSWYQQALGQGPQFIFQYYEEEERQRGNFPDRFSGHQFPNYSSELNVNALLLGDSALYLCASSLGDRGQNTEAFFGQGTRLTVV.

The chain is built from TRBV19 and TRBJ2-7; 8 bases fit TRBD1. V shed 2 bases and J 3 bases; nucleotides not matched to a gene: 6. CDR3 length equals 15 residues. CDR1 is LNHDA and CDR2 is SQIVND in the germline V gene (reference sequence). CDR3 in amino acids: CASSIKGTGVYEQYF. CDR3 bases: TGTGCCAGTAGTATAAAAGGGACAGGAGTCTACGAGCAGTACTTC.